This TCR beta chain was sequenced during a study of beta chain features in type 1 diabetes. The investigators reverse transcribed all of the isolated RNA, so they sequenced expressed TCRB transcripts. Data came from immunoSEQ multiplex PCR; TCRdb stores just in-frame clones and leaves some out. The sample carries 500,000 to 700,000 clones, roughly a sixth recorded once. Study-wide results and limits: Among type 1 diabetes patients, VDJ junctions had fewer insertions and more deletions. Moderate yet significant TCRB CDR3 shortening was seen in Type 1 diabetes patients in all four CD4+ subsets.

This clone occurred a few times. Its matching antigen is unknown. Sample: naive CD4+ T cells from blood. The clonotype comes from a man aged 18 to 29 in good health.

Here the CDR3 DNA reads TGTGCCAGCAGCGTGAGTGGACAGGAGAACACTGAAGCTTTCTTT. It encodes CASSVSGQENTEAFF. The chain carries TRBV9 and TRBJ1-1; 7 bases are a match to TRBD1. V trimming: 2 bases; J trimming: 1 base; junction bases outside the gene matches: 5. Germline V lookup: CDR1 SGDLS, CDR2 YYNGEE. The CDR3 spans 15 residues. The full variable domain, in which reference TRBV9 and TRBJ1-1 provide the parts outside the CDR3, is DSGVTQTPKHLITATGQRVTLRCSPRSGDLSVYWYQQSLDQGLQFLIQYYNGEERAKGNILERFSAQQFPDLHSELNLSSLELGDSALYFCASSVSGQENTEAFFGQGTRLTVV.